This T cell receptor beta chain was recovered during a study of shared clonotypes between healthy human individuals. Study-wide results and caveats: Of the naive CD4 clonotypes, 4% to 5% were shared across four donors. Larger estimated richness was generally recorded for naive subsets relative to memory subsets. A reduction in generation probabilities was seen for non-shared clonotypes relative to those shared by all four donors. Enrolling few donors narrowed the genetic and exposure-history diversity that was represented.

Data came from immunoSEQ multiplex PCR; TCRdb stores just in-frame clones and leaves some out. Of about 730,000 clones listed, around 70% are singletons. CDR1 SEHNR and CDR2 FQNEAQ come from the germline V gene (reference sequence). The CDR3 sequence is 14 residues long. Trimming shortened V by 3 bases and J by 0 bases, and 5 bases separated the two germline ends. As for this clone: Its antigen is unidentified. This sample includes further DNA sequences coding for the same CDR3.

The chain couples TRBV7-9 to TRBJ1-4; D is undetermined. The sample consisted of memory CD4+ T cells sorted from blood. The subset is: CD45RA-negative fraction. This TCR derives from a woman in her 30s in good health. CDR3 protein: CASSFGSTNEKLFF. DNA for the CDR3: TGTGCCAGCAGCTTTGGATCAACTAATGAAAAACTGTTTTTT.